This TCR beta chain was found in a study of CD8+CD57+ T cells in acquired aplastic anemia (dated by TCRdb to the late 2010s). For the study in its entirety: Extracted DNA from sorted CD4+ and CD8+ cells averaged 3.2 ug, ranging from roughly 0.17 to 30 ug. A CD8+CD57+ expansion meant a frequency higher than the mean frequency seen in healthy subjects.

From its cysteine to its phenylalanine, the CDR3 spans 13 amino acids. CDR3 DNA only is kept here, 39 bases in frame from base 1. CDR1 and CDR2 are drawn from the germline V gene (reference sequence): DFQATT, SNEGSKA. Relative to germline, V is missing 6 bases and J is missing 6 bases, with 8 bases of the junction outside any gene match. This clonotype was seen ten or more times. This receptor's antigen is unknown. Per-base quality was not reported, and no clone a single base away is much larger than it. TCR beta VDJ combination and CDR3 sequence profiling used genomic DNA as the template. An Illumina HiSeq 2000 was used for TCR repertoire sequencing. The published analysis was carried out like this. Repertoire assessment relied on Simpson's diversity index, CDR3 size and DJ length profiles, and TRBV/TRBJ rearrangement plots. The most abundant DNA sequence in the deep sequencing data was defined as the immunodominant clone. CDR3 amino acid sequences were checked for sharing between subjects and were compared against published repertoires and the VDJdb database. In TCRdb, the public reads were trimmed at Q25 with fastp and aligned with MiXCR, with productive beta chains retained. Each record represents a unique CDR3 protein, reported with the most common genes and DNA among its rows. TCRdb's processing, not the authors' own work, is the source of the V and J calls. For this sample the table gives hundreds of thousands of distinct CDR3 sequences, of which under 40% were detected only once. The top ten clonotypes cover approximately 0.82% of the sample.

Study-level results and caveats: Patients and healthy controls showed no significant difference in CD8+ Simpson's diversity (P=0.060). Although 25 to 30 CD8+ CDR3 sequences were shared by patients and controls, these sequences appeared highly expressed in patients and within the immunodominant clones of patients.

Flow cytometry had shown CD8+CD57+ cell expansion in the patients selected for sequencing. Every patient had severe acquired aplastic anemia, diagnosed using the International Study of Aplastic Anemia and Agranulocytosis and Camitta criteria. No patient had received any therapy when blood was sampled. In the study, sorted CD4+ and CD8+ blood T cells from patients with severe aplastic anemia and from healthy subjects underwent deep sequencing of TCR repertoires. In the USA, patient enrollment took place under clinicaltrials.gov protocols 00001620, 01623167, 00001397, 00071045, 00081523 and 00961064. Ficoll-Paque density gradient centrifugation was used to isolate peripheral blood mononuclear cells. Before DNA extraction, CD4+ and CD8+ T cells were sorted with FACS or magnetic beads.

The chain is made from TRBV20-1 and TRBJ1-2; the junction holds 9 bases that match TRBD1. The source is a human donor with aplastic anemia. Sequenced input: sorted CD4+, CD8+, or CD8+CD57+ T cells (not recorded which) from PBMCs. This receptor has the CDR3 CSAPRQGEHGYTF. The nucleotide sequence is TGCAGTGCACCCAGACAGGGGGAACATGGCTACACCTTC.